This T cell receptor beta chain was observed in a study of blood T cell repertoires in COVID-19. Study-level background: Material from acute and convalescent COVID-19 was sourced from the United States, Italy and Spain. PBMCs, B-cell-depleted T cells, or T cells were the source of the cDNA or gDNA that made up the material.

This clone was counted a single time. This CDR3 is built from 18 residues. V dropped 0 bases and J dropped 4; count of bases not matched to a gene: 14. From germline, CDR1 is MGHRA and CDR2 YSYEKL. Original processing methods: By means of reference gene primer amplification, nucleated cell counts were estimated. Measured with immunoSEQ multiplex PCR; TCRdb has only the in-frame clones, and not every one. That table is the source of V, J and clone size, and D and trimming were worked out from the DNA. The sample lists some 200,000 clones, 84% occurring once. This TCR derives from a woman between 55 and 75 years old with acute or convalescent COVID-19. The gene calls are TRBV4-1 and TRBJ1-2; 7 bases line up with TRBD1. Sequenced input: peripheral blood. The CDR3 DNA follows: TGCGCCAGCAGCCAAGATAGGGCAGGGGGATCACCCTTCTATGGCTACACCTTC. Translating gives CASSQDRAGGSPFYGYTF.